This record covers a single T cell receptor (beta chain). The sample comes from a study of blood T cell repertoires in COVID-19. Study summary: PBMCs, B-cell-depleted T cells, or T cells were the source of the cDNA or gDNA that made up the material.

CDR1 and CDR2 from the germline V gene are LGHDT and YNNKEL (reference sequence). This CDR3 is 16 amino acids long. Trimming took 2 bases from V and 8 from J; bases not matched to a gene: 11. Study processing details: Amplification of reference gene primers provided the estimated nucleated cell counts. Data came from immunoSEQ multiplex PCR; TCRdb stores just in-frame clones and leaves some out. From that table come the V and J calls and clone size; the DNA was used to work out D and trimming. The data hold 80,000 or so clones, with around 77% observed a single time. The chain is built from TRBV3-1 (or the pseudogene TRBV3-2) and TRBJ1-2, with TRBD1 matching 10 bases. Sequenced: peripheral blood. This clonotype was sampled from a human donor in a cohort sampled during active COVID-19. For the CDR3, the DNA is TGTGCCAGCAGCCAACTTTGGGGACAGGGGTCTTCGGGCTACACCTTC. This gives the protein CASSQLWGQGSSGYTF.